What follows describes a single T cell receptor beta chain. Only in-frame clones appear in the TCRdb table, and some are missing; sequencing was by immunoSEQ multiplex PCR. The top ten hold about 3.3% of the sample, which has 150,000 to 200,000 clones, 84% seen once. These data are taken from a study of blood T cell repertoires in COVID-19. Germline loops: CDR1 SGHRS, CDR2 YFSETQ. J gave up 7 bases and V 4 bases, and 6 bases lay outside the gene matches. This CDR3 has 14 amino acids. J is TRBJ2-1 and V is TRBV5-1, with 9 bases identical to TRBD1. The sample was PBMCs or T cells enriched from blood (not recorded which). The TCR sequence derives from a woman under 40 who had been exposed to COVID-19. This chain's CDR3 is CASSTGQGWNEQFF. The CDR3 region has the DNA TGCGCCAGCAGCACCGGACAGGGGTGGAATGAGCAGTTCTTC.